One sample yielded the 9 T cell receptor beta chains listed below, sequenced in a study of T cell responses to AZD1222 COVID-19 vaccine. Clones were sequenced by immunoSEQ multiplex PCR, and TCRdb holds only the in-frame ones, with some missing. Among roughly 100,000 clones listed, over 75% were seen once. The material was peripheral blood, obtained on day 0 of AZD1222 vaccination. These receptors were collected from an adult in good health.

This rearrangement joins TRBV18 to TRBJ2-3; weak D call: TRBD1 (6 bases). This CDR3 has 15 amino acids. Germline V gene lookup returns CDR1 KGHSH and CDR2 LQKENI. V was clipped by 1 base and J by 4 bases, with 12 bases between them. CDR3 in DNA: TGTGCCAGCTCACCACGGCAGGGGAGCGCAGATACGCAGTATTTT. Translating gives CASSPRQGSADTQYF.

The V and J genes are TRBV19 and TRBJ2-6; 10 bases match TRBD1. The germline CDR1 and CDR2 sequences are LNHDA and SQIVND (reference sequence). V lost 4 bases and J lost 0; bases outside the gene matches: 3. The CDR3 is 17 amino acids. This CDR3 reads CASSRGQGGSGANVLTF. DNA of the CDR3: TGTGCCAGTAGTAGAGGACAGGGGGGCTCTGGGGCCAACGTCCTGACTTTC.

This clone was counted a single time. Other DNA sequences from this sample encode an identical CDR3 as well. The chain is built from TRBV6-5 and TRBJ1-2; no reliable D call. The ends were cut back, 2 bases at V and 2 bases at J, with 9 bases in the middle. The CDR3 is made up of 14 amino acids. In germline, CDR1 is MNHEY, CDR2 SVGAGI. CDR3 residues: CASSYGRGNYGYTF. For the CDR3, the DNA is TGTGCCAGCAGTTACGGGCGGGGAAACTATGGCTACACCTTC.

The chain has TRBV4-3 and TRBJ2-7, with TRBD1 matching over 7 bases. Germline V lookup: CDR1 LGHNA, CDR2 YSLEER. The V and J ends lost 0 bases and 5 bases, in that order; junction bases with no gene match: 7. The CDR3 totals 15 residues. The CDR3 is CASSQDDRDIHEQYF. CDR3 nucleotide sequence: TGCGCCAGCAGCCAAGATGACAGGGACATCCACGAGCAGTACTTC.

The chain links TRBV2 to TRBJ2-1; 9 bases line up with TRBD1. The J segment lost 5 bases and the V segment lost 6 bases, leaving 2 bases of the junction unmatched. Germline V gene sequence: CDR1 SNHLY, CDR2 FYNNEI. The CDR3 spans 13 residues. CDR3 DNA sequence: TGTGCCAGCAGACAGGGGGCCGACAATGAGCAGTTCTTC. Residues: CASRQGADNEQFF. Full variable domain (outside the CDR3, taken from reference TRBV2 and TRBJ2-1): EPEVTQTPSHQVTQMGQEVILRCVPISNHLYFYWYRQILGQKVEFLVSFYNNEISEKSEIFDDQFSVERPDGSNFTLKIRSTKLEDSAMYFCASRQGADNEQFFGPGTRLTVL.

The J gene is TRBJ1-2, the V gene TRBV21-1. TRBV21-1 is flagged as a pseudogene. This CDR3 has 16 amino acids. As DNA, the CDR3 is TGTGCCAGCAGCAAAGCGGGGGGAGCCTTTAACTATGGCTACACCTTC. Translated, it gives CASSKAGGAFNYGYTF.

This clone appeared once. The DNA of the CDR3 is TGTGCCAGCAGCCTCGGACAGGGGGGCTACGAGCAGTACTTC. Amino acids: CASSLGQGGYEQYF. This chain links TRBV7-2 with TRBJ2-7; 10 bases fit TRBD1. Looked up from germline, CDR1 is SGHTA and CDR2 is FQGNSA. V lost 5 bases to trimming and J lost 3 bases; unmatched junction nucleotides: 4. The CDR3 has 14 amino acids.

The J gene is TRBJ2-7, the V gene TRBV5-8, with 10 positions matching TRBD1. J was trimmed by 5 bases and V by 5 bases; bases with no gene match: 10. Germline lookup yields CDR1 SGHTS and CDR2 YDEGEE. This CDR3 spans 15 amino acids. CDR3 sequence reads: CASSYTGTGVHEQYF. For the CDR3, the DNA is TGTGCCAGCAGTTATACCGGGACAGGGGTCCACGAGCAGTACTTC.

The J gene is TRBJ1-2, the V gene TRBV4-3; D remains unclear. The CDR3 sequence is 15 residues long. V shed 0 bases and J shed 8 bases, with 16 bases lying between them. CDR1 and CDR2 (germline): LGHNA, YSLEER. The CDR3 DNA reads as TGCGCCAGCAGCCAAGAGTTGCGCGGGGTATACGGCTACACCTTC. The encoded protein is CASSQELRGVYGYTF.